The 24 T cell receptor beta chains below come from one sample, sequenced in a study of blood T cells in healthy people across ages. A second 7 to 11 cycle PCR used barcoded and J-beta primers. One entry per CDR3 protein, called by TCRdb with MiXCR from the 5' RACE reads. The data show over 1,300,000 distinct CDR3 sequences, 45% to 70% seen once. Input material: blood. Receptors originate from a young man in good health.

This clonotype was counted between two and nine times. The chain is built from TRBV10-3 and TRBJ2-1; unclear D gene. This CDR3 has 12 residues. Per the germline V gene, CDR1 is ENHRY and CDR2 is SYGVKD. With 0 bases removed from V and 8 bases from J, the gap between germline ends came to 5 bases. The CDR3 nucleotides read TGTGCCATCAGTGAGTCAAGGGATGAGCAGTTCTTC. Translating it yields CAISESRDEQFF.

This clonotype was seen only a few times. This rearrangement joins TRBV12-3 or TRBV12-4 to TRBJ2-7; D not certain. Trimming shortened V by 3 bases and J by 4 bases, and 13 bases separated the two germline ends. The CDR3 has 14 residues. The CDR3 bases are TGTGCCAGCAGTTTTCAGCCCGCAAAATACGAGCAGTACTTC. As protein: CASSFQPAKYEQYF.

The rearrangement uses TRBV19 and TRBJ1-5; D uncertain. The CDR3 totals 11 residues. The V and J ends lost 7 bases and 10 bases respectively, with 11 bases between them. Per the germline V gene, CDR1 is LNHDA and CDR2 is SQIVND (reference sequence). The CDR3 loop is CASTMSGPQHF. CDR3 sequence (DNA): TGTGCCAGTACCATGTCTGGTCCCCAGCATTTT.

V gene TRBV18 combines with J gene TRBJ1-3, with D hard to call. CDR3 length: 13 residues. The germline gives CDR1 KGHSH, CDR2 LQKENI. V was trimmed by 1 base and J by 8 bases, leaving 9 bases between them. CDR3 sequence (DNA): TGTGCCAGCTCACCACTCACCCGGGACACCATATATTTT. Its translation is CASSPLTRDTIYF.

CDR3 loop: CASRPQGIKEDTQYF. Here the CDR3 DNA reads TGTGCCAGCAGGCCTCAGGGCATCAAGGAGGATACGCAGTATTTT. The chain employs TRBV6-6 and TRBJ2-3, with a possible D match to TRBD1 (5 bases). The CDR3 is 15 residues long. CDR1 and CDR2 from the germline V gene are MNHNY and SVGAGI (reference sequence). Trimming stripped 6 bases from V and 6 bases from J, with 19 bases between.

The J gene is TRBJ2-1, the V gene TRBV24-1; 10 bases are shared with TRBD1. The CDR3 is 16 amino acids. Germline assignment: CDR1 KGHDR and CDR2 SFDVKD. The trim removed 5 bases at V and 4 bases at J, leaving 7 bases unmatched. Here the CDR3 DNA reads TGTGCCACCAGTGGATGGACAGGGGGACATTACAATGAGCAGTTCTTC. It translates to CATSGWTGGHYNEQFF.

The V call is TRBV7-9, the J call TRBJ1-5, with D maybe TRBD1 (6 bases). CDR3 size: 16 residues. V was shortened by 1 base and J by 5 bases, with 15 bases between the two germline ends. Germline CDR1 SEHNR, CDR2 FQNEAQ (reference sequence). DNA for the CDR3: TGTGCCAGCAGCTTAGTAGGAGGGGGGGCCGATCAGCCCCAGCATTTT. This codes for CASSLVGGGADQPQHF.

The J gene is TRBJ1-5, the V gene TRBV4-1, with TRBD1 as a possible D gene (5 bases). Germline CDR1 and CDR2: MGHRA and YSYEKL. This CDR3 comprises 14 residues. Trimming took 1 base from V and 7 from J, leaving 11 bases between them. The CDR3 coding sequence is TGCGCCAGCAGCCAAGGCCAGGGAAGGCAGCCCCAGCATTTT. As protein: CASSQGQGRQPQHF.

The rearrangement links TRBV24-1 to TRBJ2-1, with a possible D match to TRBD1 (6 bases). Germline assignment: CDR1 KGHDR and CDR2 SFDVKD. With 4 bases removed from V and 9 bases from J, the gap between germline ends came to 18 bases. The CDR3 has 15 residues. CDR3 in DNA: TGTGCCACCAGTGACCCGGGACAAGGGGTCAGTGAGCAGTTCTTC. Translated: CATSDPGQGVSEQFF.

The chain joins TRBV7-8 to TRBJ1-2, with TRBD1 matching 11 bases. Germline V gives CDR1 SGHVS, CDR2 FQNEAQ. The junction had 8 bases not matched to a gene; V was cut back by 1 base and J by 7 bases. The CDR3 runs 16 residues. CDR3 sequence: CASSLVRTGGQGGYTF. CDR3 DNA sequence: TGTGCCAGCAGCTTAGTGAGGACAGGGGGCCAAGGTGGCTACACCTTC.

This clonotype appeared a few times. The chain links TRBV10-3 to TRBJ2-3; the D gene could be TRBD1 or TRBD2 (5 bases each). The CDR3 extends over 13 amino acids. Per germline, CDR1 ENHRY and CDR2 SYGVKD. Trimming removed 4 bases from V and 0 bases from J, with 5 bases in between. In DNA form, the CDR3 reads TGTGCCATCAGTGGGGGGAGCACAGATACGCAGTATTTT. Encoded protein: CAISGGSTDTQYF.

CDR3 DNA: TGCGCCAGCAGCGAATGGGATGGGTACTACGAGCAGTACTTC. Amino acids: CASSEWDGYYEQYF. This sequence joins TRBV10-2 and TRBJ2-7; no firm D call. This CDR3 comprises 14 residues. The V gene lost 6 bases and the J gene lost 3 bases, with 15 bases spanning the gap. CDR1 is WSHSY and CDR2 is SAAADI in the germline V gene.

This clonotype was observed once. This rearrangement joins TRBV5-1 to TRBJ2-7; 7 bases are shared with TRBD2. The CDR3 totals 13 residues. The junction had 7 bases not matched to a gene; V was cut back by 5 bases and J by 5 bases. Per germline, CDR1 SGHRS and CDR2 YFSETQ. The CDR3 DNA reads TGCGCCAGCAGGGGGCGGGAGCGGGACGAGCAGTACTTC. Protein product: CASRGRERDEQYF.

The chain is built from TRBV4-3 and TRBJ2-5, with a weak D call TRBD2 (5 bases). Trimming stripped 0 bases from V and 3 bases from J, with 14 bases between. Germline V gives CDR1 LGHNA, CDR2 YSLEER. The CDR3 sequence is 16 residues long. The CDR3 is CASSQDVNLGEETQYF. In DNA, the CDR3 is TGCGCCAGCAGCCAAGATGTAAACCTGGGAGAAGAGACCCAGTACTTC.

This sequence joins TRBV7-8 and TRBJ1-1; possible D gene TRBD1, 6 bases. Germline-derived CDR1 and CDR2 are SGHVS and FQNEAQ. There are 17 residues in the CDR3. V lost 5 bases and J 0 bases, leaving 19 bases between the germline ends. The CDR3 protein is CASSPNYGQHMNTEAFF. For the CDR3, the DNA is TGTGCCAGCAGCCCCAACTACGGACAGCACATGAACACTGAAGCTTTCTTT.

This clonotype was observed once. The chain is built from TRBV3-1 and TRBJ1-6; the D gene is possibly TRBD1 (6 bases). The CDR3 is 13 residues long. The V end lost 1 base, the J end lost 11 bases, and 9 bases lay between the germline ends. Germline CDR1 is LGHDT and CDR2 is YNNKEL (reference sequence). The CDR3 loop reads CASSQGDKPPLHF. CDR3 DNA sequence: TGTGCCAGCAGCCAAGGGGACAAGCCACCCCTCCACTTT.

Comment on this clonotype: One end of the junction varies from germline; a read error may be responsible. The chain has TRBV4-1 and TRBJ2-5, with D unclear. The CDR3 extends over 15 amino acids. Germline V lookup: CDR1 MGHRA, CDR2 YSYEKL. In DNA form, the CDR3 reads TGCGCCAGAAGCCACTCATCAGTGCGCCAAGAGACCCAGTACTTC. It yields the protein CARSHSSVRQETQYF.

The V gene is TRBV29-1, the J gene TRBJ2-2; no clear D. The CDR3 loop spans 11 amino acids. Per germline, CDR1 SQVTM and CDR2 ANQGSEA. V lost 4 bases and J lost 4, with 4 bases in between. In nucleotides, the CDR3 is TGCAGCGTTGTATCCACCGGGGAGCTGTTTTTT. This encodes CSVVSTGELFF.

The CDR3: CASSQVSQDRNYGYTF. The CDR3 nucleotides are TGCGCCAGCAGCCAAGTTTCCCAAGACAGGAACTATGGCTACACCTTC. The rearrangement joins TRBV4-3 to TRBJ1-2; possibly TRBD1 for D (6 bases). The length of the CDR3 is 16 residues. Germline lookup yields CDR1 LGHNA and CDR2 YSLEER. V lost 1 base and J 2 bases, leaving 14 bases between the germline ends.

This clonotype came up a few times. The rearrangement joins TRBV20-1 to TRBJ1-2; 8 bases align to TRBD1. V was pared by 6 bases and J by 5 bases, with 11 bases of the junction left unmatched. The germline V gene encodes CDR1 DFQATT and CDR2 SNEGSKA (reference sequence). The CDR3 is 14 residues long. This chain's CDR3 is CSAARGQGEYGYTF. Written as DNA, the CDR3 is TGCAGTGCCGCCCGCGGACAGGGAGAGTATGGCTACACCTTC.

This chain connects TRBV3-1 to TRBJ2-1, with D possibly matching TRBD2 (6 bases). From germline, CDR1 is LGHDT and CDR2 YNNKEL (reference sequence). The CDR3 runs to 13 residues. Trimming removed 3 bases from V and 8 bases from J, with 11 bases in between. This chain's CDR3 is CASSHPDYYEQFF. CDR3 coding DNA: TGTGCCAGCAGCCACCCGGACTATTATGAGCAGTTCTTC.

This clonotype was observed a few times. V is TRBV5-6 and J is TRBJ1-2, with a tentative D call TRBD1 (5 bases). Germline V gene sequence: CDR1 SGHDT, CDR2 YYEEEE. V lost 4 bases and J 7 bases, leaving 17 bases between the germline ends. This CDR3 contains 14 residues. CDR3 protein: CASSPSGEGFGYTF. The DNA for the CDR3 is TGTGCCAGCAGCCCGTCGGGGGAGGGGTTTGGCTACACCTTC.

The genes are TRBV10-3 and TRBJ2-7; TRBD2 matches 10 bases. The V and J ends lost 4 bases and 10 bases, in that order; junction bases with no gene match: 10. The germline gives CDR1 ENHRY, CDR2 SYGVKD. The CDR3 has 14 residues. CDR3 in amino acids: CAISGASGGQTQYF. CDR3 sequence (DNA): TGTGCCATCAGTGGGGCTAGCGGGGGCCAAACCCAGTACTTC.

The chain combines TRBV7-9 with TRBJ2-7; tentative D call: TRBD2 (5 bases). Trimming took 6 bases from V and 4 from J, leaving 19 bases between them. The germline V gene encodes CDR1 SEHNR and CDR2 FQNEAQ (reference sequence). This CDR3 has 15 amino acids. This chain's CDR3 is CASSFQPGNQYEQYF. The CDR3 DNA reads TGTGCCAGCAGTTTCCAGCCGGGAAACCAATACGAGCAGTACTTC.